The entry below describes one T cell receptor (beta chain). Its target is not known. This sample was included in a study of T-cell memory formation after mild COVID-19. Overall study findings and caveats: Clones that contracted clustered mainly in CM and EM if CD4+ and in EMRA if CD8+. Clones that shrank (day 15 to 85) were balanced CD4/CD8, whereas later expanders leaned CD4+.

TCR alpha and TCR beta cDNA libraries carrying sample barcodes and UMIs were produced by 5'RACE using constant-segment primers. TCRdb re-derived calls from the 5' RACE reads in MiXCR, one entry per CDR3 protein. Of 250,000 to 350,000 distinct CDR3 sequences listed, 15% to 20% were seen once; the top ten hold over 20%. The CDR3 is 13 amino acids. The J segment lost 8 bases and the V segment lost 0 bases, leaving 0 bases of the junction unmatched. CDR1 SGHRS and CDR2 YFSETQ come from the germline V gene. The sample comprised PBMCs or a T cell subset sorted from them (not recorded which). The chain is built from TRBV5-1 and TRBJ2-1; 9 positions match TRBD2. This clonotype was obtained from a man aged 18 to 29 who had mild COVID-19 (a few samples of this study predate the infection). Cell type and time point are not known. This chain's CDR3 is CASSLGTSDEQFF. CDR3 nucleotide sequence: TGCGCCAGCAGCTTGGGGACTAGCGATGAGCAGTTCTTC.